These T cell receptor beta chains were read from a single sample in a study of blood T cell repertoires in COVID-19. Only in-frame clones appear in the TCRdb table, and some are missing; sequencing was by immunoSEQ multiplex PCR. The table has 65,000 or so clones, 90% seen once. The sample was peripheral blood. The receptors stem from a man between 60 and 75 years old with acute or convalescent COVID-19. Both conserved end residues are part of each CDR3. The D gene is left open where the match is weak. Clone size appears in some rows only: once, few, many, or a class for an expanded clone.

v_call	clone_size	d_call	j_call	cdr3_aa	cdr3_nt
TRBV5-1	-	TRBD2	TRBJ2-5	CASSAASGGAETQYF	TGCGCCAGCAGCGCGGCTAGCGGGGGGGCGGAGACCCAGTACTTC
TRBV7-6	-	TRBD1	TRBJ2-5	CASSSDRGKTQYF	TGTGCCAGCAGCTCGGACAGGGGGAAGACCCAGTACTTC
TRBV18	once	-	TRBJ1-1	CASSPSQGIVNTEAFF	TGTGCCAGCTCACCTTCTCAGGGAATCGTGAACACTGAAGCTTTCTTT
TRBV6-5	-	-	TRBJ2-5	CASSLSGTLQETQYF	TGTGCCAGCAGTTTATCCGGGACTCTCCAAGAGACCCAGTACTTC
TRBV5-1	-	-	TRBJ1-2	CASSLGQVHGYTF	TGCGCCAGCAGCTTGGGACAGGTCCATGGCTACACCTTC
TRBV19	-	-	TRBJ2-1	CASSIEISTVLINEQFF	TGTGCCAGTAGTATTGAAATAAGTACAGTTCTGATCAATGAGCAGTTCTTC
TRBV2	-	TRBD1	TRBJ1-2	CASRGTGGLIYGYTF	TGTGCCAGCAGGGGGACAGGGGGCCTCATCTATGGCTACACCTTC
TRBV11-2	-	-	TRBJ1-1	CASRLRRGEMNTEAFF	TGTGCCAGCAGGCTTAGGAGGGGAGAAATGAACACTGAAGCTTTCTTT
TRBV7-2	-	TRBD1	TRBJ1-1	CASSLGDRTEAFF	TGTGCCAGCAGCTTAGGGGACAGGACTGAAGCTTTCTTT
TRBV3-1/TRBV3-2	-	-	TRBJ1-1	CASSRGELTEAFF	TGTGCCAGCAGCCGGGGGGAGCTCACTGAAGCTTTCTTT
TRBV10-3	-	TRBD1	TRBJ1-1	CAISAPQGAITEAFF	TGTGCCATCAGTGCCCCCCAGGGGGCGATCACTGAAGCTTTCTTT
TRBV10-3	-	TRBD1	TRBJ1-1	CAIREGARAEAFF	TGTGCCATCAGGGAGGGGGCTAGAGCTGAAGCTTTCTTT
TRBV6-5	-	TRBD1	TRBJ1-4	CASTGQDPAKLFF	TGTGCCAGCACCGGACAGGATCCTGCCAAACTGTTTTTT
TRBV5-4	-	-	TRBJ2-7	CASSPPGTESSYEQYF	TGTGCCAGCAGCCCGCCCGGGACTGAGAGCTCCTACGAGCAGTACTTC
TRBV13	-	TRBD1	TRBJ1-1	CASSLQGVTEAFF	TGTGCCAGCAGCCTACAGGGGGTGACTGAAGCTTTCTTT
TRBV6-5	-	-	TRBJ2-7	CASSYAVQGTYEQYF	TGTGCCAGCAGTTACGCGGTACAGGGAACCTACGAGCAGTACTTC
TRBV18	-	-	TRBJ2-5	CASSPPNSQETQYF	TGTGCCAGCTCACCACCGAACAGTCAAGAGACCCAGTACTTC
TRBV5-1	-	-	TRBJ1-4	CASSWSPEDATNEKLFF	TGCGCCAGCAGCTGGAGCCCTGAAGATGCAACTAATGAAAAACTGTTTTTT
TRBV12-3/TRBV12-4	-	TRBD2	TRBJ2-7	CASSAGVEQYF	TGTGCCAGCAGTGCGGGGGTAGAGCAGTACTTC
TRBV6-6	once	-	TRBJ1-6	CASSRTVESSYNSPLHF	TGTGCCAGCAGTCGGACAGTCGAAAGCTCCTATAATTCACCCCTCCACTTT
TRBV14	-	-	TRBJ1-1	CASSQGWNTEAFF	TGTGCCAGCAGCCAGGGCTGGAACACTGAAGCTTTCTTT
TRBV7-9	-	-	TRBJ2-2	CASSPRGGGDGELFF	TGTGCCAGCAGCCCTAGGGGGGGCGGTGACGGGGAGCTGTTTTTT
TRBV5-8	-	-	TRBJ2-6	CASSFFRTVSGANVLTF	TGTGCCAGCAGCTTCTTCCGGACAGTAAGTGGGGCCAACGTCCTGACTTTC
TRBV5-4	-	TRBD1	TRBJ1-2	CASSLTTGGNYGYTF	TGTGCCAGCAGCCTCACAACAGGGGGCAACTATGGCTACACCTTC
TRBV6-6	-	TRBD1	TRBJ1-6	CASSYQGGPLHF	TGTGCCAGCAGTTACCAGGGGGGACCCCTCCACTTT
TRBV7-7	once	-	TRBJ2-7	CASSPTEGGFYEQYF	TGTGCTAGCAGCCCCACGGAGGGGGGGTTCTACGAGCAGTACTTC
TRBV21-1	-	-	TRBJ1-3	CASSKALWAREGSGNTIYF	TGTGCCAGCAGCAAAGCGCTTTGGGCCAGGGAGGGCTCTGGAAACACCATATATTTT
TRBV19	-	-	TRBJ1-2	CASSIDEDKWSYGYTF	TGTGCCAGTAGTATAGATGAGGACAAATGGAGCTATGGCTACACCTTC